These 22 T cell receptor beta chains were all obtained from the same sample, sequenced in a study of blood T cell repertoires in COVID-19. Profiled with immunoSEQ multiplex PCR; TCRdb holds only in-frame clones, not every one. The data hold more than 95,000 clones, with about 91% observed a single time. Sequenced sample: peripheral blood. The source of these receptors is a human donor in a cohort sampled during active COVID-19.

This chain links TRBV7-3 with TRBJ2-3; the D gene is possibly TRBD2 (5 bases). Germline assignment: CDR1 SGHTA and CDR2 FQGTGA. V lost 3 bases and J 1 base, leaving 5 bases between the germline ends. This CDR3 has 13 residues. The CDR3 bases are TGTGCCAGCAGCTTCGGGGGCACAGATACGCAGTATTTT. This encodes CASSFGGTDTQYF.

J is TRBJ2-5 and V is TRBV7-8; TRBD2 agrees at 7 bases. The germline CDR1 and CDR2 sequences are SGHVS and FQNEAQ. The CDR3 has 15 amino acids. V lost 5 bases to trimming and J lost 3 bases; unmatched junction nucleotides: 9. The CDR3 coding sequence is TGTGCCAGCAGCCCCCCGGGACTAAGGAAAGAGACCCAGTACTTC. As protein: CASSPPGLRKETQYF. Complete variable domain (other parts from reference TRBV7-8 and TRBJ2-5): GAGVSQSPRYKVAKRGQDVALRCDPISGHVSLFWYQQALGQGPEFLTYFQNEAQLDKSGLPSDRFFAERPEGSVSTLKIQRTQQEDSAVYLCASSPPGLRKETQYFGPGTRLLVL.

CDR3 region: CASSLGGRAIYEQYF. The CDR3 DNA follows: TGTGCCAGCAGTTTAGGTGGGAGGGCCATCTACGAGCAGTACTTC. The genes are TRBV27 and TRBJ2-7; 7 nucleotides match TRBD2. CDR1 is MNHEY, CDR2 SMNVEV, per germline (reference sequence). The CDR3 has 15 amino acids. V was clipped by 2 bases and J by 3 bases; unmatched bases: 7.

The gene calls are TRBV27 and TRBJ2-1, with 8 nucleotides matching TRBD2. The CDR3 loop spans 13 amino acids. V shed 6 bases and J 7 bases; nucleotides not matched to a gene: 5. Per the germline V gene, CDR1 is MNHEY and CDR2 is SMNVEV (reference sequence). DNA of the CDR3: TGTGCCAGCAGCAGCGGGAGACGTAATGAGCAGTTCTTC. Its protein product is CASSSGRRNEQFF.

This chain joins TRBV19 and TRBJ2-3; 10 bases match TRBD1. V lost 6 bases and J lost 1; bases outside the gene matches: 10. This CDR3 comprises 17 residues. Looked up from germline, CDR1 is LNHDA and CDR2 is SQIVND (reference sequence). The chain's CDR3 is CASRDPRQGARTDTQYF. The CDR3 DNA is TGTGCCAGTAGAGATCCCCGACAGGGGGCACGCACAGATACGCAGTATTTT.

V gene TRBV7-8 combines with J gene TRBJ2-1; 8 bases agree with TRBD2. This CDR3 spans 15 amino acids. Germline V gene data show CDR1 as SGHVS and CDR2 as FQNEAQ. The V segment lost 5 bases and the J segment 0 bases; nucleotides outside the gene matches: 3. The CDR3 DNA is TGTGCCAGCAGCCGAGCGGGAGACTCCTACAATGAGCAGTTCTTC. Encoded protein: CASSRAGDSYNEQFF.

The chain has TRBV28 and TRBJ1-4; 7 nucleotides match TRBD1. The CDR3 runs to 13 residues. Germline loops: CDR1 MDHEN, CDR2 SYDVKM. Losses at the gene ends were 8 bases for V and 7 bases for J; bases not matched to a gene: 7. Written as DNA, the CDR3 is TGTGCCAGCCTCACAGGGGTAGGTGAAAAACTGTTTTTT. Protein product: CASLTGVGEKLFF.

This chain uses TRBV4-3 with TRBJ2-2; D possibly corresponds to TRBD2 (5 bases). V lost 3 bases and J 8 bases, leaving 13 bases between the germline ends. The CDR3 is 14 residues long. From germline, CDR1 is LGHNA and CDR2 YSLEER. The CDR3 protein is CASSQPGVGGELFF. CDR3 DNA sequence: TGCGCCAGCAGCCAGCCCGGGGTGGGAGGGGAGCTGTTTTTT.

This chain connects TRBV7-8 to TRBJ2-7; no reliable D call. The CDR3 spans 12 residues. The V gene's germline CDR1 is SGHVS and CDR2 FQNEAQ. The V and J ends lost 0 bases and 7 bases respectively, with 7 bases between them. The CDR3 sequence: CASSLALGEQYF. In DNA, the CDR3 is TGTGCCAGCAGCTTAGCCCTCGGGGAGCAGTACTTC.

This chain connects TRBV24-1 to TRBJ2-2; 7 bases map to TRBD1. The germline CDR1 and CDR2 sequences are KGHDR and SFDVKD. V dropped 4 bases and J dropped 3; count of bases not matched to a gene: 4. CDR3 size: 15 residues. DNA for the CDR3: TGTGCCACCAGTGAGACAGGGACGGACACCGGGGAGCTGTTTTTT. The encoded protein is CATSETGTDTGELFF.

The rearrangement uses TRBV20-1 and TRBJ2-7; a weak D match, TRBD1 (6 bases). CDR1 DFQATT and CDR2 SNEGSKA come from the germline V gene (reference sequence). The CDR3 runs 13 residues. The V end was cut by 3 bases, the J end by 3 bases, with 12 bases between. For the CDR3, the DNA is TGCAGTGCTAGTCCGGGACACATCTACGAGCAGTACTTC. Translation gives CSASPGHIYEQYF.

V gene TRBV5-4 combines with J gene TRBJ1-2, with D unclear. CDR1 and CDR2 from the germline V gene are SGHNT and YYREEE (reference sequence). V gave up 2 bases and J gave up 4 bases, with 15 bases separating them. CDR3 length equals 15 residues. The CDR3 sequence is CASSFGRSSPYGYTF. The CDR3 DNA reads as TGTGCCAGCAGCTTCGGCAGGTCTTCACCCTATGGCTACACCTTC.

V is TRBV4-3 and J is TRBJ2-1, with no clear D. V lost 5 bases to trimming and J lost 1 base, with 12 bases between them. The CDR3 is made up of 15 amino acids. The germline CDR1 and CDR2 sequences are LGHNA and YSLEER. For the CDR3, the DNA is TGCGCCAGCAGCTCCAATACGGTTTCCTACAATGAGCAGTTCTTC. Its translation: CASSSNTVSYNEQFF.

J is TRBJ1-2 and V is TRBV28, with TRBD1 identical over 7 bases. CDR1 and CDR2 from the germline V gene are MDHEN and SYDVKM. Unmatched junction bases numbered 9, after V lost 6 bases and J lost 8 bases. The CDR3 sequence is 13 residues long. CDR3 amino acids: CASSRGQDFGYTF. Written as DNA, the CDR3 is TGTGCCAGCAGCCGTGGACAGGACTTCGGCTACACCTTC.

This chain joins TRBV28 and TRBJ2-7, with 7 nucleotides matching TRBD1. Losses at the gene ends were 6 bases for V and 3 bases for J; bases not matched to a gene: 8. The germline V gene encodes CDR1 MDHEN and CDR2 SYDVKM. The CDR3 has 14 residues. This CDR3 reads CASRDRQGFYEQYF. CDR3 nucleotide sequence: TGTGCCAGCAGGGATAGACAGGGATTCTACGAGCAGTACTTC.

The chain is built from TRBV18 and TRBJ2-3, with D tentatively TRBD2 (6 bases). The CDR3 has 11 amino acids. The V gene's germline CDR1 is KGHSH and CDR2 LQKENI. Trimming stripped 6 bases from V and 6 bases from J, with 7 bases between. CDR3 sequence: CASSEGDTQYF. In DNA form, the CDR3 reads TGTGCCAGCTCGGAGGGGGATACGCAGTATTTT.

The genes are TRBV30 and TRBJ2-7; no clear D gene. The CDR3 spans 14 residues. V was clipped by 0 bases and J by 6 bases, with 15 bases between them. Germline CDR1 and CDR2: GTSNPN and SVGIG (reference sequence). Written as DNA, the CDR3 is TGTGCCTGGAGTGTTTGGGCCGCGAACGGCGAGCAGTACTTC. This sequence encodes CAWSVWAANGEQYF.

The CDR3 protein is CSASGLLKSGSIYEQYF. As DNA, the CDR3 is TGCAGTGCTAGTGGGCTTTTGAAAAGCGGGAGTATCTACGAGCAGTACTTC. The V call is TRBV20-1, the J call TRBJ2-7; TRBD2 matches at 8 bases. The germline CDR1 and CDR2 sequences are DFQATT and SNEGSKA (reference sequence). V lost 3 bases and J lost 3; bases outside the gene matches: 16. The CDR3 loop spans 17 amino acids.

The J gene is TRBJ2-7, the V gene TRBV4-2; TRBD2 might be the D (5 bases). The V gene lost 4 bases and the J gene lost 6 bases, with 19 bases spanning the gap. This CDR3 comprises 15 residues. Looked up from germline, CDR1 is LGHNA and CDR2 is YNFKEQ. The CDR3: CASSREKRVGSEQYF. CDR3 nucleotide sequence: TGTGCCAGCAGCCGGGAGAAACGGGTTGGGAGCGAGCAGTACTTC.

V gene TRBV7-6 combines with J gene TRBJ2-7; tentative D call: TRBD2 (7 bases). The CDR3 length is 13 residues. Germline V CDR1 and CDR2: SGHVS, FNYEAQ. V was trimmed by 6 bases and J by 3 bases, leaving 12 bases between them. For the CDR3, the DNA is TGTGCCAGCAGTTGGGGAGGGGGCTACGAGCAGTACTTC. This sequence encodes CASSWGGGYEQYF.

V gene TRBV30 combines with J gene TRBJ1-2; possible D gene TRBD1, 6 bases. There are 13 residues in the CDR3. The germline V and J ends were trimmed by 2 bases and 4 bases, with 11 bases remaining between them. Germline V lookup: CDR1 GTSNPN, CDR2 SVGIG (reference sequence). In DNA, the CDR3 is TGTGCCTGGAGTCCCGTGACAGGCTATGGCTACACCTTC. Translating it yields CAWSPVTGYGYTF.

This chain connects TRBV27 to TRBJ1-6; D is ambiguous. The germline V and J ends were trimmed by 1 base and 9 bases, with 22 bases remaining between them. Germline CDR1 is MNHEY and CDR2 is SMNVEV (reference sequence). This CDR3 comprises 18 residues. The CDR3 protein is CASSLFPPQMGAASPLHF. DNA for the CDR3: TGTGCCAGCAGTTTATTTCCCCCCCAGATGGGTGCGGCTTCACCCCTCCACTTT.